The 30 T cell receptor beta chains presented below share a single source sample, sequenced in a study of monozygotic twins with inflammatory bowel disease. TCRdb reprocessed the 5' RACE reads; each CDR3 protein has one entry and no DNA is given. The sample table sets out around 97,000 distinct CDR3 sequences. Sequencing used blood. The receptors originated from a human donor with ulcerative colitis or Crohn's disease, or a healthy co-twin of an affected twin (not recorded which).

V gene TRBV20-1 combines with J gene TRBJ2-2; there is no DNA to check the TCRdb D call of TRBD2. In germline, CDR1 is DFQATT, CDR2 SNEGSKA (reference sequence). This CDR3 has 14 amino acids. CDR3 amino acids: CSAHSGTTTGELFF.

The rearrangement joins TRBV12-3 or TRBV12-4 to TRBJ2-3; TCRdb's assignment of TRBD2 cannot be checked, as there is no DNA. This CDR3 has 11 amino acids. The CDR3 protein is CASSTPSAQYF.

This clonotype is labeled medium-sized based on frequency. The V call is TRBV27, the J call TRBJ2-7. The CDR3 runs to 11 residues. CDR1 and CDR2 (germline): MNHEY, SMNVEV (reference sequence). The CDR3 loop is CASSFWGEQYF.

The genes are TRBV20-1 and TRBJ2-1; there is no DNA to check the TCRdb D call of TRBD1. Germline V CDR1 and CDR2: DFQATT, SNEGSKA (reference sequence). The CDR3 runs 15 residues. The CDR3 sequence is CSARGRGVFYNEQFF.

The chain combines TRBV30 with TRBJ2-1; TCRdb returns TRBD2, unconfirmable since there is no DNA. The CDR3 is made up of 11 amino acids. Germline V gene sequence: CDR1 GTSNPN, CDR2 SVGIG (reference sequence). This chain's CDR3 is CAWAAGDEQFF. Variable domain in full (rest from reference TRBV30 and TRBJ2-1): SQTIHQWPATLVQPVGSPLSLECTVEGTSNPNLYWYRQAAGRGLQLLFYSVGIGQISSEVPQNLSASRPQDRQFILSSKKLLLSDSGFYLCAWAAGDEQFFGPGTRLTVL.

The chain links TRBV5-1 to TRBJ2-3. The CDR3 is 13 residues long. Per the germline V gene, CDR1 is SGHRS and CDR2 is YFSETQ. CDR3 residues: CASRRFAADTQYF.

This chain joins TRBV9 and TRBJ1-2; TCRdb proposes TRBD1, but this gene call is untestable without DNA. In germline, CDR1 is SGDLS, CDR2 YYNGEE. This CDR3 region has 14 residues. CDR3 in amino acids: CASSVGQGNYGYTF. Using reference TRBV9 and TRBJ1-2 for the parts outside the CDR3, the full variable domain is DSGVTQTPKHLITATGQRVTLRCSPRSGDLSVYWYQQSLDQGLQFLIQYYNGEERAKGNILERFSAQQFPDLHSELNLSSLELGDSALYFCASSVGQGNYGYTFGSGTRLTVV.

The genes are TRBV5-1 and TRBJ2-3; TCRdb indicates TRBD1, and absent DNA this call remains unverified. Germline V gene data show CDR1 as SGHRS and CDR2 as YFSETQ. The CDR3 runs 16 residues. This CDR3 is CASSSRGALSTDTQYF. Based on the CDR3 plus reference TRBV5-1 and TRBJ2-3, the full variable domain is KAGVTQTPRYLIKTRGQQVTLSCSPISGHRSVSWYQQTPGQGLQFLFEYFSETQRNKGNFPGRFSGRQFSNSRSEMNVSTLELGDSALYLCASSSRGALSTDTQYFGPGTRLTVL.

The gene calls are TRBV5-6 and TRBJ2-1; TCRdb reports TRBD1, a call that lacks DNA to check it against. The CDR3 is 13 residues long. In germline, CDR1 is SGHDT, CDR2 YYEEEE. The CDR3 is CASSRDRGNEQFF. Together with reference TRBV5-6 and TRBJ2-1, the CDR3 gives the full variable domain: DAGVTQSPTHLIKTRGQQVTLRCSPKSGHDTVSWYQQALGQGPQFIFQYYEEEERQRGNFPDRFSGHQFPNYSSELNVNALLLGDSALYLCASSRDRGNEQFFGPGTRLTVL.

The CDR3: CASSHHSGREKLFF. The chain uses TRBV7-9 and TRBJ1-4. CDR1 SEHNR and CDR2 FQNEAQ come from the germline V gene (reference sequence). This CDR3 has 14 amino acids.

The rearrangement links TRBV18 to TRBJ2-7; TCRdb's D call of TRBD2 is untestable without DNA. The germline CDR1 and CDR2 sequences are KGHSH and LQKENI. The CDR3 is 13 residues long. CDR3 amino acids: CASSPLALYEQYF.

The chain uses TRBV30 and TRBJ2-3. The CDR3 spans 11 residues. Germline CDR1 GTSNPN, CDR2 SVGIG (reference sequence). The CDR3 reads CAWSPEDTQYF.

CDR3 sequence reads: CASSDSKATNEKLFF. This chain connects TRBV25-1 to TRBJ1-4. Germline loops: CDR1 MGHDK, CDR2 SYGVNS. This CDR3 is built from 15 residues.

The gene calls are TRBV29-1 and TRBJ1-1. The germline CDR1 and CDR2 sequences are SQVTM and ANQGSEA. The CDR3 runs to 11 residues. The chain's CDR3 is CSVESSAEAFF.

CDR3 sequence: CASSLLSGTGSYNEQFF. This chain links TRBV5-4 with TRBJ2-1; TCRdb lists TRBD1, though no DNA is available to test this call. From germline, CDR1 is SGHNT and CDR2 YYREEE (reference sequence). The CDR3 spans 17 residues.

This rearrangement joins TRBV7-9 to TRBJ2-1; TCRdb reports TRBD1, a call that lacks DNA to check it against. The CDR3 totals 15 residues. Germline V gene sequence: CDR1 SEHNR, CDR2 FQNEAQ (reference sequence). The CDR3 loop is CASSPMGGDYNEQFF.

The chain combines TRBV20-1 with TRBJ2-7; there is no DNA to check the TCRdb D call of TRBD2. CDR3 size: 14 residues. CDR1 DFQATT and CDR2 SNEGSKA come from the germline V gene (reference sequence). The CDR3: CSASHGTSHYEQYF.

The rearrangement uses TRBV5-1 and TRBJ2-2; TCRdb's D call, TRBD1, is unchecked because there is no DNA. The germline CDR1 and CDR2 sequences are SGHRS and YFSETQ. The CDR3 extends over 15 amino acids. The CDR3 sequence is CASSRVDSNTGELFF.

The chain combines TRBV7-7 with TRBJ2-1; absent DNA, TCRdb's TRBD1 call cannot be checked. CDR1 is SSHAT, CDR2 FNYEAQ, per germline (reference sequence). CDR3 length equals 13 residues. CDR3 residues: CASSRDRGSEQFF. The whole variable domain, remainder taken from reference TRBV7-7 and TRBJ2-1, is GAGVSQSPRYKVTKRGQDVTLRCDPISSHATLYWYQQALGQGPEFLTYFNYEAQPDKSGLPSDRFSAERPEGSISTLTIQRTEQRDSAMYRCASSRDRGSEQFFGPGTRLTVL.

The chain has TRBV7-2 and TRBJ1-3; the D call of TRBD1 rests on TCRdb alone, since no DNA is present to check it. The CDR3 sequence is 15 residues long. CDR1 SGHTA and CDR2 FQGNSA come from the germline V gene. CDR3 loop: CASSLGLYPGNTIYF.

This chain connects TRBV20-1 to TRBJ2-1; the D call from TCRdb, TRBD1, cannot be confirmed without DNA. Germline CDR1 and CDR2: DFQATT and SNEGSKA (reference sequence). This CDR3 is built from 15 residues. The chain's CDR3 is CSAAPGTGLSNEQFF.

The V and J genes are TRBV3-1 and TRBJ2-7. The CDR3 is 12 residues long. Germline CDR1 is LGHDT and CDR2 is YNNKEL (reference sequence). This CDR3 is CASSQVKNEQYF.

The rearrangement uses TRBV5-1 and TRBJ2-5; TCRdb reports TRBD1, a call that lacks DNA to check it against. Germline V CDR1 and CDR2: SGHRS, YFSETQ. The CDR3 loop spans 13 amino acids. CDR3 residues: CASNLQVGETQYF.

This chain connects TRBV6-1 to TRBJ2-1; TCRdb's D gene call, TRBD2, goes unchecked for lack of DNA. Looked up from germline, CDR1 is MNHNS and CDR2 is SASEGT. This CDR3 comprises 18 residues. CDR3 region: CASSEASGLAGVVNEQFF.

This chain joins TRBV12-3 or TRBV12-4 and TRBJ1-2; TCRdb indicates TRBD1, and absent DNA this call remains unverified. This CDR3 is 15 amino acids long. This CDR3 is CASSLRRDTNYGYTF.

The rearrangement links TRBV7-9 to TRBJ2-3. CDR1 and CDR2 (germline): SEHNR, FQNEAQ (reference sequence). The CDR3 has 13 amino acids. The CDR3 loop reads CVSSSDGTDTQYF.

V and J are TRBV12-3 or TRBV12-4 and TRBJ2-3; the D call of TRBD1 rests on TCRdb alone, since no DNA is present to check it. The CDR3 contains 15 residues. The CDR3 sequence is CASSLARGWSDTQYF.

V gene TRBV7-8 combines with J gene TRBJ1-5. The CDR3 runs 15 residues. CDR1 is SGHVS, CDR2 FQNEAQ, per germline. CDR3 region: CASSLVRQGSQPQHF.

The chain is built from TRBV18 and TRBJ2-3; TCRdb designates TRBD2, a call that cannot be tested without DNA. This CDR3 has 13 amino acids. CDR1 and CDR2 from the germline V gene are KGHSH and LQKENI. CDR3 protein: CASVSSASDTQYF.

This chain joins TRBV7-2 and TRBJ1-1; TCRdb outputs TRBD1, but without DNA this stays unchecked. This CDR3 spans 14 amino acids. CDR1 and CDR2 (germline): SGHTA, FQGNSA. The chain's CDR3 is CASSLVQGNTEAFF. Full variable domain (missing parts from reference TRBV7-2 and TRBJ1-1): GAGVSQSPSNKVTEKGKDVELRCDPISGHTALYWYRQSLGQGLEFLIYFQGNSAPDKSGLPSDRFSAERTGGSVSTLTIQRTQQEDSAVYLCASSLVQGNTEAFFGQGTRLTVV.